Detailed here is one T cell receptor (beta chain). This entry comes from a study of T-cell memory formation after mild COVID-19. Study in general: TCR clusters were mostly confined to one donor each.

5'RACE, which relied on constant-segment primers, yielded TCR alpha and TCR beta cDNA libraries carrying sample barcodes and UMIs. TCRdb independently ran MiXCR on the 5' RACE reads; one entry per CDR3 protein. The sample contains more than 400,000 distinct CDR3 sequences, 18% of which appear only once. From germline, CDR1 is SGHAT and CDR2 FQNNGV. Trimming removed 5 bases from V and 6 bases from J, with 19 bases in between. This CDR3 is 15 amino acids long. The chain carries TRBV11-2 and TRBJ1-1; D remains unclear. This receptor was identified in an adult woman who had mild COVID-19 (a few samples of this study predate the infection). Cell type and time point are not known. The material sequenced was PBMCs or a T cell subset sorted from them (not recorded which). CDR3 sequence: CASSQNGEYRAEAFF. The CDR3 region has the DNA TGTGCCAGCAGCCAAAACGGGGAGTACCGGGCTGAAGCTTTCTTT.